The clone carrying this T cell receptor beta chain was observed a handful of times. The sample is drawn from a study of blood T cells in healthy people across ages. Trimming removed 1 base at V and 2 bases at J, with 12 bases between. This CDR3 region has 14 residues. Germline V lookup: CDR1 SQVTM, CDR2 ANQGSEA. The second PCR ran about 7 to 12 cycles with a sample-barcoded 5' primer and J-beta primers. In TCRdb, the 5' RACE reads were re-called with MiXCR into one record per CDR3 protein. The table has approximately 850,000 distinct CDR3 sequences, about 42% seen once; the top ten hold about 19%. Material: blood. The rearrangement links TRBV29-1 to TRBJ2-7; D remains unclear. This clonotype was obtained from a man between 60 and 70 years old in good health. The CDR3 sequence is CSVEGPDKTYEQYF. The CDR3 DNA is TGCAGCGTTGAAGGGCCTGACAAGACCTACGAGCAGTACTTC.